This T cell receptor (beta chain) was found in a study of control samples from healthy donors and cancer patients (dated by TCRdb to 2018 to 2020). This clone has a single count. Which antigen it targets is not known. No much larger clone is present one base from it, and per-base qualities are unavailable. Libraries were built with the immunoSEQ multiplex PCR assay. Held by TCRdb, this immuneACCESS table contains in-frame sequences only and omits some clones. Under half of the omission traces to an unresolved V gene where checked; the cause of the rest is unknown. Present in this sample are about 120,000 clones, 80% to 95% of which were seen just once. The top ten clonotypes cover about 1.9% of the sample. The CDR3 measures 15 amino acids from cysteine to phenylalanine. Just CDR3 DNA is preserved here, 45 bases in frame from base 1. In the germline V gene, CDR1 corresponds to SGHAT and CDR2 to FQNNGV. Cut back by 5 bases and 4 bases, the V and J ends lie 15 bases apart.

The TCR was taken from a woman aged 45 to 65 in good health. The sample was blood. The chain couples TRBV11-2 to TRBJ1-5, and TRBD1 may be the D gene, going by 6 matching bases. The nucleotide sequence reads as follows: TGTGCCAGCAGCAAGGATACAGGGAGGAATCAGCCCCAGCATTTT. Translated, it gives CASSKDTGRNQPQHF.